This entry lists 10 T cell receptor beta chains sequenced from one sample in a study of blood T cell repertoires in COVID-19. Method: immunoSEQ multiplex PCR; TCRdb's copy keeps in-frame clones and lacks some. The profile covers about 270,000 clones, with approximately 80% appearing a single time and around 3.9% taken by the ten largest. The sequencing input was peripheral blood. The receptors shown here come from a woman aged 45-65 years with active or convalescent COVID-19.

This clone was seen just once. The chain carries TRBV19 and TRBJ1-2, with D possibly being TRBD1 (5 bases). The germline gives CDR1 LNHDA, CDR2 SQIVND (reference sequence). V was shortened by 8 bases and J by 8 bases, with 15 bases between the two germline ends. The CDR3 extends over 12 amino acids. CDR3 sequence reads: CASYTGLWGYTF. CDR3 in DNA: TGTGCCAGTTACACAGGCCTTTGGGGCTACACCTTC.

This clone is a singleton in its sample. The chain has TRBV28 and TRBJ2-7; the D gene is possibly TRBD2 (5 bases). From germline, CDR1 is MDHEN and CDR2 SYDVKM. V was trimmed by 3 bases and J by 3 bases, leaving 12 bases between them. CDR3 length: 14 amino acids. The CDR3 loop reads CASSLVNRGYEQYF. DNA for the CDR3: TGTGCCAGCAGTTTGGTTAACCGGGGCTACGAGCAGTACTTC.

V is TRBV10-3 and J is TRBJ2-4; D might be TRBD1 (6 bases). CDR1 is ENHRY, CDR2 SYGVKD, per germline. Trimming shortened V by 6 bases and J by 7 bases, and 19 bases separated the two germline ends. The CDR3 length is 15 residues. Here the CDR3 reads CAISPDRGAVNIQYF. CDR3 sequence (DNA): TGTGCCATCAGCCCGGACAGAGGGGCGGTTAACATTCAGTACTTC.

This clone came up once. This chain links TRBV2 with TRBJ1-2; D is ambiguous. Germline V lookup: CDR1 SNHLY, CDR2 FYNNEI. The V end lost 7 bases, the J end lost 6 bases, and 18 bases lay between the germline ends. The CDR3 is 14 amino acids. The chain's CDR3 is CASIVDDMSNGYTF. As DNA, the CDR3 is TGTGCCAGCATCGTCGACGACATGAGTAATGGCTACACCTTC.

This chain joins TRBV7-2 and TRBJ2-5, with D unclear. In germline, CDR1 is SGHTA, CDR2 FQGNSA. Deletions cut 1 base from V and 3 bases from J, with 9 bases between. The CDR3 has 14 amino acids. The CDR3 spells CASSLVAVEETQYF. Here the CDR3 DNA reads TGTGCCAGCAGCTTAGTGGCCGTGGAAGAGACCCAGTACTTC.

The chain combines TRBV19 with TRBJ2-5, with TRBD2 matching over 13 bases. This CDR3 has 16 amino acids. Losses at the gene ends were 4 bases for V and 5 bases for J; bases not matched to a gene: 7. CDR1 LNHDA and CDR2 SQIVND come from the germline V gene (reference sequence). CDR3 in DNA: TGTGCCAGTAGTACCCGGACTAGCGGGGGTGGGGAGACCCAGTACTTC. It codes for CASSTRTSGGGETQYF.

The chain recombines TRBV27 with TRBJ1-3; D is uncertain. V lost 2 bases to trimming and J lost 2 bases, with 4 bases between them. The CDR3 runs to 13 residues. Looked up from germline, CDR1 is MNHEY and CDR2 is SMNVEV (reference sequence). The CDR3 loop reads CASSLGPGNTIYF. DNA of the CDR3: TGTGCCAGCAGTTTAGGCCCTGGAAACACCATATATTTT.

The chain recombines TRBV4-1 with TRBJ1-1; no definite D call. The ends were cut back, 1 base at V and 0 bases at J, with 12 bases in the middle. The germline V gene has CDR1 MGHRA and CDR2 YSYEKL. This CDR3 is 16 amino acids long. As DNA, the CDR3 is TGCGCCAGCAGCCAAGGAGCGGTAAATTTGAACACTGAAGCTTTCTTT. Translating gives CASSQGAVNLNTEAFF.

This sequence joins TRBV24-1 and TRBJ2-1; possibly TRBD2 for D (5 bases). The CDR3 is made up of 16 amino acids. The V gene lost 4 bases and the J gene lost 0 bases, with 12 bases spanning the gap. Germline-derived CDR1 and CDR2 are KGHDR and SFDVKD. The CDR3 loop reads CATSDQSGSSYNEQFF. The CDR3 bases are TGTGCCACCAGTGACCAGAGCGGAAGCTCCTACAATGAGCAGTTCTTC.

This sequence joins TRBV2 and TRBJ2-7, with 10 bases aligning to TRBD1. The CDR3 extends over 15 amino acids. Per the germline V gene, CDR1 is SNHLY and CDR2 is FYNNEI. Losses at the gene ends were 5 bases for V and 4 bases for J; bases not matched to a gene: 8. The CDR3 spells CASSLGTGDLYEQYF. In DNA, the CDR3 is TGTGCCAGCAGTTTAGGGACAGGGGATCTGTACGAGCAGTACTTC.